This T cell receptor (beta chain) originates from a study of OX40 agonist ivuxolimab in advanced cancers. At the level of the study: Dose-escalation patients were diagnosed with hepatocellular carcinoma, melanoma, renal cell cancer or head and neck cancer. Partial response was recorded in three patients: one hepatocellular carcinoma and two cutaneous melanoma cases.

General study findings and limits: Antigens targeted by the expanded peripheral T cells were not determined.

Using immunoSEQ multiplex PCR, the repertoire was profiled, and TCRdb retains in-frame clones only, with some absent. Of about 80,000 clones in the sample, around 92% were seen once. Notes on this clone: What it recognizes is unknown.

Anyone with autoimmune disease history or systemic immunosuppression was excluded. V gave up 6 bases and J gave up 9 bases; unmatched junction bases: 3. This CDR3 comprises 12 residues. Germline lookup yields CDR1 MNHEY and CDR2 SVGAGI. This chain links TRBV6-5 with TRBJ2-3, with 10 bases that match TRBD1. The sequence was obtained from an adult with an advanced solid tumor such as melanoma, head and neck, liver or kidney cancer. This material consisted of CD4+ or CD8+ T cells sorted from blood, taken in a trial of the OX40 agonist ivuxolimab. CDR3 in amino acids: CASSRDRGTQYF. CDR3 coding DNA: TGTGCCAGCAGCCGGGACAGGGGAACGCAGTATTTT.